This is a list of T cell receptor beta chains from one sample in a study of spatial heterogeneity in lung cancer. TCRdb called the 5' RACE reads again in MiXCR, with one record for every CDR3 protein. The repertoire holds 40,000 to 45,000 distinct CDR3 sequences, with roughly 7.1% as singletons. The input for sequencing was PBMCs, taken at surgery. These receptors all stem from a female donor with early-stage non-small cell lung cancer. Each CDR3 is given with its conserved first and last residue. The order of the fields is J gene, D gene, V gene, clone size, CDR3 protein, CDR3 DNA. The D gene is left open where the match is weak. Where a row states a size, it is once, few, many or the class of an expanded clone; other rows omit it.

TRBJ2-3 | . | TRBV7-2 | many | CASSLLGDERTDTQYF | TGTGCCAGCAGTCTCCTGGGGGACGAGAGGACAGATACGCAGTATTTT
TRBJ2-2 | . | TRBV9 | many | CASSVAQNTPVAGELFF | TGTGCCAGCAGCGTAGCTCAAAACACACCGGTCGCCGGGGAGCTGTTTTTT
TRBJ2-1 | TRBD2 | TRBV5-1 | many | CASSLEAGGYNEQFF | TGCGCCAGCAGCTTAGAAGCGGGGGGCTACAATGAGCAGTTCTTC
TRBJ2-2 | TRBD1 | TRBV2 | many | CASSDGQGAGELFF | TGTGCCAGCAGTGACGGACAGGGTGCCGGGGAGCTGTTTTTT
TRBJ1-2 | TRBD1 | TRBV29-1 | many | CSFRGQGATRYTF | TGCAGCTTCCGAGGACAGGGAGCCACACGCTACACCTTC
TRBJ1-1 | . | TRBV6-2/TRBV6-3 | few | CASSYVGGIGTEAFF | TGTGCCAGCAGTTACGTTGGGGGAATTGGCACTGAAGCTTTCTTT
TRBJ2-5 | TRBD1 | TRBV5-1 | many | CASSLAAGGRETQYF | TGCGCCAGCAGCTTGGCCGCAGGGGGCCGAGAGACCCAGTACTTC
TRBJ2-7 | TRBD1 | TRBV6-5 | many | CASRRPGQGYEQYF | TGTGCCAGCAGAAGACCGGGACAGGGATACGAGCAGTACTTC
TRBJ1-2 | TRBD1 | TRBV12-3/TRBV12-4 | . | CASSLAYGTGRFGYTF | TGTGCCAGCAGTTTAGCTTACGGGACAGGGAGGTTTGGCTACACCTTC
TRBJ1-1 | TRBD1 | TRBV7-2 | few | CASSSSGGNTEAFF | TGTGCCAGCAGCTCCTCAGGGGGAAACACTGAAGCTTTCTTT
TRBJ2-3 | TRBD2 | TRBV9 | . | CASSVSGGSTDTQYF | TGTGCCAGCAGCGTGAGCGGGGGGAGCACAGATACGCAGTATTTT
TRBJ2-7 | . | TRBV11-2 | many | CASRALSYEQYF | TGTGCCAGCAGGGCCCTATCCTACGAGCAGTACTTC
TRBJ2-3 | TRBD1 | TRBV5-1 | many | CASVPGQGSDTQYF | TGCGCCAGCGTTCCGGGACAGGGGTCAGATACGCAGTATTTT
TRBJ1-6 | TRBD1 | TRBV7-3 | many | CASSWGQGTSPLHF | TGTGCCAGCAGTTGGGGACAGGGAACTTCACCCCTCCACTTT
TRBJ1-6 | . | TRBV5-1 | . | CASSSSGGGTNSPLHF | TGCGCCAGCAGCTCTTCGGGAGGGGGGACCAATTCACCCCTCCACTTT
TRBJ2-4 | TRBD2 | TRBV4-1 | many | CASSQDPDTLTSVLPLGAKNIQYF | TGCGCCAGCAGCCAAGACCCCGACACCCTGACTAGCGTACTCCCTTTGGGGGCCAAAAACATTCAGTACTTC
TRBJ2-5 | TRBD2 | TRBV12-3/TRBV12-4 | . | CASSFTSAPETQYF | TGTGCCAGCAGCTTTACTAGCGCACCAGAGACCCAGTACTTC
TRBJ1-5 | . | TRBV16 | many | CASSQRWDQPQHF | TGTGCCAGCAGCCAACGATGGGATCAGCCCCAGCATTTT
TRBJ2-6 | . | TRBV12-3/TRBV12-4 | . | CASRAGQPSGANVLTF | TGTGCCAGCAGGGCTGGACAGCCCTCTGGGGCCAACGTCCTGACTTTC
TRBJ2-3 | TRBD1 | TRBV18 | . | CASSPGTGSTDTQYF | TGTGCCAGCTCACCCGGGACAGGGTCAACAGATACGCAGTATTTT
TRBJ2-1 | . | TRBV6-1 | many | CASTLRRGDTYNEQFF | TGTGCCAGCACCCTTCGTCGCGGGGATACCTACAATGAGCAGTTCTTC
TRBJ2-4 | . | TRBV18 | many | CASSPPVRADVHIQYF | TGTGCCAGCTCACCACCAGTCAGGGCCGACGTACACATTCAGTACTTC
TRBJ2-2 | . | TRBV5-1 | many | CASSLAWFTGELFF | TGCGCCAGCAGCTTGGCCTGGTTCACCGGGGAGCTGTTTTTT
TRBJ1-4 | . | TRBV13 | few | CASSTTNREFHEKLFF | TGTGCCAGCAGCACAACTAACAGGGAGTTCCATGAAAAACTGTTTTTT
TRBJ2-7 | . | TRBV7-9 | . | CASSLSGGTYEQYF | TGTGCCAGCAGCTTAAGTGGCGGAACCTACGAGCAGTACTTC
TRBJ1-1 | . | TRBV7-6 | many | CASSLVSGNTEAFF | TGTGCCAGCAGCTTAGTGTCGGGGAACACTGAAGCTTTCTTT
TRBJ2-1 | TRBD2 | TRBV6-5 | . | CASSRGGAGTNEQFF | TGTGCCAGCAGTCGCGGGGGGGCGGGTACCAATGAGCAGTTCTTC
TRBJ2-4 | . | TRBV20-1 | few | CSARDNPSEGNIQYF | TGCAGTGCTAGAGACAACCCCAGTGAAGGCAACATTCAGTACTTC
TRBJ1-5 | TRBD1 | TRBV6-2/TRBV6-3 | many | CASSLRDRGETNQPQHF | TGTGCCAGCAGTTTACGCGACAGGGGCGAGACCAATCAGCCCCAGCATTTT
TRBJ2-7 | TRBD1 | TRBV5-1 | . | CASSLTGAGEQYF | TGCGCCAGCAGCTTAACAGGGGCCGGCGAGCAGTACTTC
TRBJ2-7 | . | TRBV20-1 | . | CSADLGNYEQYF | TGCAGTGCTGATCTCGGGAACTACGAGCAGTACTTC
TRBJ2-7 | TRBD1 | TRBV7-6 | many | CASSLTGALSSYEQYF | TGTGCCAGCAGCCTAACAGGGGCGCTGAGCTCCTACGAGCAGTACTTC
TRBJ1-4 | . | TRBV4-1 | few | CASSPRGGVGNEKLFF | TGCGCCAGCAGCCCCCGGGGGGGCGTGGGTAATGAAAAACTGTTTTTT
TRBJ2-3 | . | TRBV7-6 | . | CASSSRDLRDTQYF | TGTGCCAGCAGCTCCCGGGACCTCCGAGATACGCAGTATTTT
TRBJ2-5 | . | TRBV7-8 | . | CASSFAAFQETQYF | TGTGCCAGCAGCTTTGCGGCGTTCCAAGAGACCCAGTACTTC